This T cell receptor beta chain is from a study of blood T cell repertoires in COVID-19. About the research overall: The United States, Italy and Spain were the sources of the acute and convalescent COVID-19 samples. The analysed material was cDNA or gDNA that came from T cells, B-cell-depleted T cells, or PBMCs.

As processed by the authors: How many nucleated cells were present was estimated from reference gene primer amplification. Profiled with immunoSEQ multiplex PCR; TCRdb holds only in-frame clones, not every one. Clonal size and the V and J genes are those of that table, whereas D and trimming came from the DNA. The profile shows 90,000 to 150,000 clones, approximately 81% of them singletons. Germline V lookup: CDR1 SGHNT, CDR2 YYREEE (reference sequence). The length of the CDR3 is 12 residues. V lost 1 base, J lost 15 bases, and 14 bases lay in between. The sequenced sample was peripheral blood. The V and J genes are TRBV5-4 and TRBJ2-1, with D uncertain. This TCR came from a man in his fifties or sixties with acute or convalescent COVID-19. The CDR3 region is CASSLSLSDPFF. CDR3 nucleotides: TGTGCCAGCAGCTTGTCTCTAAGCGATCCGTTCTTC.